These 11 T cell receptor beta chains were sequenced from one sample in a study of OX40 agonist ivuxolimab in advanced cancers. The data were produced by immunoSEQ multiplex PCR, yet TCRdb's version contains in-frame clones alone and is incomplete. The profile shows about 97,000 clones, roughly nine tenths of them singletons. Source: CD4+ or CD8+ T cells sorted from blood, taken in a trial of the OX40 agonist ivuxolimab. These TCRs come from an adult with an advanced solid tumor such as melanoma, head and neck, liver or kidney cancer.

The rearrangement joins TRBV30 to TRBJ2-7; possibly TRBD2 for D (5 bases). The CDR3 is 14 residues long. V shed 3 bases and J shed 1 base, with 13 bases lying between them. From germline, CDR1 is GTSNPN and CDR2 SVGIG (reference sequence). This CDR3 is CAWSEGALSYEQYF. The CDR3 DNA follows: TGTGCCTGGAGCGAGGGCGCGTTATCCTACGAGCAGTACTTC.

This rearrangement joins TRBV5-1 to TRBJ2-7, with D perhaps TRBD1 or TRBD2 (5 bases each). Between the trimmed V and J ends, which lost 0 bases and 6 bases, there was a span of 16 bases. The CDR3 is 15 residues long. Per germline, CDR1 SGHRS and CDR2 YFSETQ. The DNA for the CDR3 is TGCGCCAGCAGCTTGGGGGGGACGCCCTCGGGCGAGCAGTACTTC. It is translated as CASSLGGTPSGEQYF.

This clone was seen only a few times. This chain links TRBV6-6 with TRBJ1-5, with D perhaps matching TRBD1 (5 bases). V lost 6 bases to trimming and J lost 6 bases, with 9 bases between them. This CDR3 comprises 12 residues. Germline V gene lookup returns CDR1 MNHNY and CDR2 SVGAGI (reference sequence). CDR3: CASRDIGQPQHF. Written as DNA, the CDR3 is TGTGCCAGCAGGGACATCGGTCAGCCCCAGCATTTT.

V usage is TRBV19 and J usage is TRBJ2-7, with 12 bases identical to TRBD1. There are 18 residues in the CDR3. V shed 5 bases and J 5 bases; nucleotides not matched to a gene: 16. The germline CDR1 and CDR2 sequences are LNHDA and SQIVND (reference sequence). CDR3 in amino acids: CASSRAGTGGYRGDEQYF. The CDR3 coding sequence is TGTGCCAGTAGTCGTGCCGGGACAGGGGGCTATCGAGGGGACGAGCAGTACTTC. Together with reference TRBV19 and TRBJ2-7, the CDR3 gives the full variable domain: DGGITQSPKYLFRKEGQNVTLSCEQNLNHDAMYWYRQDPGQGLRLIYYSQIVNDFQKGDIAEGYSVSREKKESFPLTVTSAQKNPTAFYLCASSRAGTGGYRGDEQYFGPGTRLTVT.

V usage is TRBV6-1 and J usage is TRBJ2-3; D might be TRBD2 (5 bases). CDR1 is MNHNS, CDR2 SASEGT, per germline. With 6 bases removed from V and 0 bases from J, the gap between germline ends came to 13 bases. The CDR3 contains 15 residues. The CDR3 here is CASRNLGGSTDTQYF. DNA for the CDR3: TGTGCCAGCAGGAACCTAGGCGGGAGCACAGATACGCAGTATTTT.

This chain uses TRBV10-3 with TRBJ1-6, with TRBD1 matching 7 bases. The CDR3 spans 13 residues. The V gene's germline CDR1 is ENHRY and CDR2 SYGVKD. Here the CDR3 reads CATNRGGNSPLHF. The DNA of the CDR3 is TGTGCAACCAACAGGGGAGGTAATTCACCCCTCCACTTT.

This chain joins TRBV4-3 and TRBJ2-1; 9 bases map to TRBD2. Germline V gives CDR1 LGHNA, CDR2 YSLEER. CDR3 length equals 15 residues. V lost 4 bases to trimming and J lost 2 bases; unmatched junction nucleotides: 3. This chain's CDR3 is CASSPGLATYNEQFF. CDR3 in DNA: TGCGCCAGCAGCCCCGGACTAGCGACCTACAATGAGCAGTTCTTC.

V usage is TRBV9 and J usage is TRBJ2-7; D remains unclear. The CDR3 length is 16 residues. Germline loops: CDR1 SGDLS, CDR2 YYNGEE. Trimming took 3 bases from V and 5 from J, leaving 21 bases between them. CDR3 sequence: CASSDPGGPTSHEQYF. The CDR3 bases are TGTGCCAGCAGCGACCCTGGTGGGCCCACGTCCCACGAGCAGTACTTC.

The chain has TRBV27 and TRBJ2-1; possible D gene TRBD2, 5 bases. The CDR3 contains 16 residues. Trimming shortened V by 0 bases and J by 7 bases, and 16 bases separated the two germline ends. Germline CDR1 is MNHEY and CDR2 is SMNVEV (reference sequence). The CDR3 DNA sequence: TGTGCCAGCAGTTTATCGGGATCCCTCCCGGGAAATGAGCAGTTCTTC. This translates into CASSLSGSLPGNEQFF.

The chain joins TRBV19 to TRBJ2-1; tentatively, D is TRBD1 (6 bases). The V gene's germline CDR1 is LNHDA and CDR2 SQIVND (reference sequence). The CDR3 consists of 14 residues. Trimming took off 2 bases at V and 3 bases at J, with 8 bases between the two ends. The DNA for the CDR3 is TGTGCCAGTAGTATAACAGGGTACTACAATGAGCAGTTCTTC. It specifies CASSITGYYNEQFF.

The chain couples TRBV10-2 to TRBJ2-2; D is ambiguous. CDR3 size: 11 residues. Trimming removed 4 bases from V and 5 bases from J, with 2 bases in between. CDR1 and CDR2 from the germline V gene are WSHSY and SAAADI. Written as DNA, the CDR3 is TGCGCCAGCAGTGCTACCGGGGAGCTGTTTTTT. Protein sequence: CASSATGELFF.